This is a list of T cell receptor beta chains from one sample in a study of shared clonotypes between healthy human individuals. The table came from immunoSEQ multiplex PCR; TCRdb's copy has only in-frame clones and leaves some out. The sample lists about 1.5 million clones, 95% to 99% occurring once. Source material: naive CD4+ T cells sorted from blood. The source is a young man in good health. CDR3s include the opening cysteine and the closing phenylalanine or tryptophan. A D gene is named only where the DNA matches it firmly. Expanded clones get a size class; other rows say once, few or many, or leave the size out.

V gene: TRBV5-1; clone size: few; D gene: .; J gene: TRBJ1-2; CDR3 DNA: TGCGCCAGCAGCTTGGAAGGGAACTATGGCTACACCTTC; CDR3 protein: CASSLEGNYGYTF
V gene: TRBV5-1; clone size: .; D gene: .; J gene: TRBJ2-2; CDR3 DNA: TGCGCCAGCAGTATAGGTGGGACTCGAACCGGGGAGCTGTTTTTT; CDR3 protein: CASSIGGTRTGELFF
V gene: TRBV9; clone size: .; D gene: .; J gene: TRBJ1-3; CDR3 DNA: TGTGCCAGCAGCGTTATGACAGCCCGAAAGAGCTCTGGAAACACCATATATTTT; CDR3 protein: CASSVMTARKSSGNTIYF
V gene: TRBV27; clone size: .; D gene: TRBD1; J gene: TRBJ1-2; CDR3 DNA: TGTGCCAGCAGCACGTCGACAGGGAGCGGCTACACCTTC; CDR3 protein: CASSTSTGSGYTF
V gene: TRBV7-6; clone size: .; D gene: .; J gene: TRBJ2-7; CDR3 DNA: TGTGCCAGCAGCTCGGAGCTGGCCCCAATCCACGAGCAGTACTTC; CDR3 protein: CASSSELAPIHEQYF
V gene: TRBV10-1; clone size: once; D gene: TRBD2; J gene: TRBJ2-3; CDR3 DNA: TGCGCCAGCAGTGAGTTGGGGGCGGGAGGTGCGACAGATACGCAGTATTTT; CDR3 protein: CASSELGAGGATDTQYF
V gene: TRBV6-5; clone size: .; D gene: .; J gene: TRBJ1-4; CDR3 DNA: TGTGCCAGCAGTGGGGACCGGGGGAAACTGTTTTTT; CDR3 protein: CASSGDRGKLFF
V gene: TRBV7-2; clone size: once; D gene: TRBD1; J gene: TRBJ1-4; CDR3 DNA: TGTGCCAGCAGCGGGACAGGGAGTAATGAAAAACTGTTTTTT; CDR3 protein: CASSGTGSNEKLFF
V gene: TRBV7-2; clone size: .; D gene: .; J gene: TRBJ1-5; CDR3 DNA: TGTGCCAGCAGCTCGGGGTTGGGCGGAAATCAGCCCCAGCATTTT; CDR3 protein: CASSSGLGGNQPQHF
V gene: TRBV28; clone size: .; D gene: TRBD2; J gene: TRBJ2-1; CDR3 DNA: TGTGCCAGCAGTCACTCCCCAGTTGCGGGAGGGCTTTTCTTC; CDR3 protein: CASSHSPVAGGLFF
V gene: TRBV7-6; clone size: .; D gene: TRBD1; J gene: TRBJ2-5; CDR3 DNA: TGTGCCAGCAGCTTAGGTACAGGACAGGGCCACCAGACCCAGTACTTC; CDR3 protein: CASSLGTGQGHQTQYF
V gene: TRBV28; clone size: .; D gene: TRBD1; J gene: TRBJ2-7; CDR3 DNA: TGTGCCAGCAGTTCGACAGGGTTTGAGCAGTACTTC; CDR3 protein: CASSSTGFEQYF
V gene: TRBV12-2; clone size: .; D gene: .; J gene: TRBJ2-2; CDR3 DNA: TGTGCAAGTCGCCGAAGGATGGACTTCCAGGAAACCGGGGAGCTGTTTTTT; CDR3 protein: CASRRRMDFQETGELFF
V gene: TRBV2; clone size: .; D gene: .; J gene: TRBJ2-4; CDR3 DNA: TGTGCCAGCAAGGGGCTAGGGGAAACCAAAAACATTCAGTACTTC; CDR3 protein: CASKGLGETKNIQYF
V gene: TRBV6-4; clone size: .; D gene: .; J gene: TRBJ2-2; CDR3 DNA: TGTGCCAGCAGTGTTGCAACGAACACCGGGGAGCTGTTTTTT; CDR3 protein: CASSVATNTGELFF
V gene: TRBV6-6; clone size: .; D gene: TRBD1; J gene: TRBJ2-7; CDR3 DNA: TGTGCCAGCAGGACCGGGACAGGGGTCTGGGAGCAGTACTTC; CDR3 protein: CASRTGTGVWEQYF
V gene: TRBV27; clone size: .; D gene: TRBD1; J gene: TRBJ1-1; CDR3 DNA: TGTGCCAGCAGTTTATCGTTTTATAGGACAGGGGCTGAAGCTTTCTTT; CDR3 protein: CASSLSFYRTGAEAFF
V gene: TRBV10-3; clone size: .; D gene: .; J gene: TRBJ2-7; CDR3 DNA: TGTGCCATCAGTGAGCCCTCGCGCTCCTACGAGCAGTACTTC; CDR3 protein: CAISEPSRSYEQYF
V gene: TRBV18; clone size: .; D gene: .; J gene: TRBJ1-1; CDR3 DNA: TGTGCCAGCTACCTCTCAGGCGACACTGAAGCTTTCTTT; CDR3 protein: CASYLSGDTEAFF
V gene: TRBV2; clone size: .; D gene: .; J gene: TRBJ2-5; CDR3 DNA: TGTGCCATCCTAGGGCTAGCCGAAGAGACCCAGTACTTC; CDR3 protein: CAILGLAEETQYF
V gene: TRBV10-3; clone size: .; D gene: .; J gene: TRBJ2-4; CDR3 DNA: TGTGCCATCAGCCCTGCAGCCAAAAACATTCAGTACTTC; CDR3 protein: CAISPAAKNIQYF
V gene: TRBV19; clone size: .; D gene: .; J gene: TRBJ2-2; CDR3 DNA: TGTGCCAGTAGTCGCCAGCGGACGAACACCGGGGAGCTGTTTTTT; CDR3 protein: CASSRQRTNTGELFF
V gene: TRBV6-5; clone size: once; D gene: TRBD2; J gene: TRBJ2-3; CDR3 DNA: TGTGCCAGCACCTCGGGGGGGACAGATACGCAGTATTTT; CDR3 protein: CASTSGGTDTQYF
V gene: TRBV29-1; clone size: .; D gene: TRBD1; J gene: TRBJ2-3; CDR3 DNA: TGCAGCGTGACGACAGGGAGTGAAGAGAAGCATTTT; CDR3 protein: CSVTTGSEEKHF
V gene: TRBV19; clone size: .; D gene: TRBD2; J gene: TRBJ2-7; CDR3 DNA: TGTGCCAGTAGCCTTCTACCGGGACTAGCCTTAATAGAGCAGTACTTC; CDR3 protein: CASSLLPGLALIEQYF
V gene: TRBV6-5; clone size: .; D gene: .; J gene: TRBJ2-5; CDR3 DNA: TGTGCCAGCAGCTTTTTGCGGCAAGAGACCCAGTACTTC; CDR3 protein: CASSFLRQETQYF
V gene: TRBV19; clone size: .; D gene: .; J gene: TRBJ2-1; CDR3 DNA: TGTGCCAGTACAAATCGAGGGGGTCTAGTTTTCTACAATGAGCAGTTCTTC; CDR3 protein: CASTNRGGLVFYNEQFF
V gene: TRBV30; clone size: .; D gene: TRBD1; J gene: TRBJ2-1; CDR3 DNA: TGTGCCTGGAGTTCATACCGGGACAGGGGGCTGCTTGAGCAGTTCTTC; CDR3 protein: CAWSSYRDRGLLEQFF
V gene: TRBV2; clone size: .; D gene: TRBD2; J gene: TRBJ2-1; CDR3 DNA: TGTGCCAGCAGTGAGAGGCGGGAGGTCTACAATGAGCAGTTCTTC; CDR3 protein: CASSERREVYNEQFF
V gene: TRBV18; clone size: .; D gene: TRBD2; J gene: TRBJ2-7; CDR3 DNA: TGTGCCAGCTCACGACTAGCGGGGAACTCCTACGAGCAGTACTTC; CDR3 protein: CASSRLAGNSYEQYF
V gene: TRBV18; clone size: .; D gene: .; J gene: TRBJ1-1; CDR3 DNA: TGTGCCAGCTCACCACTGGGCGGTCAGGGTCTGAACACTGAAGCTTTCTTT; CDR3 protein: CASSPLGGQGLNTEAFF
V gene: TRBV11-1; clone size: .; D gene: .; J gene: TRBJ1-3; CDR3 DNA: TGTGCCAGCAGCTTGGAGGTGCTGCCGGGAAACACCATATATTTT; CDR3 protein: CASSLEVLPGNTIYF
V gene: TRBV11-3; clone size: .; D gene: TRBD2; J gene: TRBJ2-7; CDR3 DNA: TGTGCCAGCAGCTTATCCGGGACTACCTACGAGCAGTACTTC; CDR3 protein: CASSLSGTTYEQYF
V gene: TRBV30; clone size: once; D gene: TRBD2; J gene: TRBJ2-7; CDR3 DNA: TGTGCCTGGACTAGCGGATTTTACGAGCAGTACTTC; CDR3 protein: CAWTSGFYEQYF
V gene: TRBV28; clone size: once; D gene: .; J gene: TRBJ1-1; CDR3 DNA: TGTGCCAGCAGTTTATTTGGGAGGACTGAAGCTTTCTTT; CDR3 protein: CASSLFGRTEAFF
V gene: TRBV19; clone size: .; D gene: .; J gene: TRBJ2-3; CDR3 DNA: TGTGCCAGTAGTTCACCCCGGGACTGGAGGGCAGATACGCAGTATTTT; CDR3 protein: CASSSPRDWRADTQYF
V gene: TRBV18; clone size: once; D gene: .; J gene: TRBJ1-1; CDR3 DNA: TGTGCCAGCTCACCCAAGGACACGAACACTGAAGCTTTCTTT; CDR3 protein: CASSPKDTNTEAFF
V gene: TRBV5-4; clone size: .; D gene: .; J gene: TRBJ2-5; CDR3 DNA: TGTGCCAGCAGCTTCGGGGACGGGGGCCAAGAGACCCAGTACTTC; CDR3 protein: CASSFGDGGQETQYF
V gene: TRBV19; clone size: .; D gene: .; J gene: TRBJ1-5; CDR3 DNA: TGTGCCAGTAGTATTGCACAGCCAAATCAGCCCCAGCATTTT; CDR3 protein: CASSIAQPNQPQHF
V gene: TRBV7-6; clone size: .; D gene: TRBD2; J gene: TRBJ2-1; CDR3 DNA: TGTGCCAGCAGCTTAGCGAATAAAGGACTAGCGACATACAATGAGCAGTTCTTC; CDR3 protein: CASSLANKGLATYNEQFF
V gene: TRBV29-1; clone size: .; D gene: TRBD1; J gene: TRBJ2-3; CDR3 DNA: TGCAGCGTTACAGGGGGCGCTTCCTTCAGCACAGATACGCAGTATTTT; CDR3 protein: CSVTGGASFSTDTQYF
V gene: TRBV29-1; clone size: once; D gene: .; J gene: TRBJ2-7; CDR3 DNA: TGCAGCGTTGAAGGCCAGCACGAGCAGTACTTC; CDR3 protein: CSVEGQHEQYF
V gene: TRBV5-4; clone size: .; D gene: .; J gene: TRBJ1-2; CDR3 DNA: TGTGCCAGCAACCCGCAGGGAACTAACTATGGCTACACCTTC; CDR3 protein: CASNPQGTNYGYTF
V gene: TRBV11-2; clone size: .; D gene: .; J gene: TRBJ1-1; CDR3 DNA: TGTGCCAGCAGCCTCGGGGTGAACACTGAAGCTTTCTTT; CDR3 protein: CASSLGVNTEAFF
V gene: TRBV6-1; clone size: once; D gene: .; J gene: TRBJ2-1; CDR3 DNA: TGTGCCAGCCGGGTCAGGGTCTCCTACAATGAGCAGTTCTTC; CDR3 protein: CASRVRVSYNEQFF
V gene: TRBV5-1; clone size: .; D gene: TRBD2; J gene: TRBJ2-2; CDR3 DNA: TGCGCCAGCAGCAGGGCGGGAGGGACCGGGGAGCTGTTTTTT; CDR3 protein: CASSRAGGTGELFF
V gene: TRBV5-5; clone size: .; D gene: TRBD1; J gene: TRBJ1-3; CDR3 DNA: TGTGCCAGCAGCGCGGACAGGGCGTCCTCTGGAAACACCATATATTTT; CDR3 protein: CASSADRASSGNTIYF
V gene: TRBV6-1; clone size: .; D gene: TRBD2; J gene: TRBJ2-1; CDR3 DNA: TGTGCCGGTAGGGGCGGGAGAGCTTACAATGAGCAGTTCTTC; CDR3 protein: CAGRGGRAYNEQFF
V gene: TRBV6-5; clone size: .; D gene: .; J gene: TRBJ2-7; CDR3 DNA: TGTGCCAGCAGTTACTTTCCAACCTCCTACGAGCAGTACTTC; CDR3 protein: CASSYFPTSYEQYF
V gene: TRBV5-1; clone size: .; D gene: .; J gene: TRBJ2-5; CDR3 DNA: TGCGCCAGCAGCTTGAGGGGTGGAGAGACCCAGTACTTC; CDR3 protein: CASSLRGGETQYF